This T cell receptor beta chain was sequenced in a study of control samples from healthy donors and cancer patients. Trimming removed 3 bases at V and 5 bases at J, with 17 bases between. Germline CDR1 PRHDT, CDR2 FYEKMQ (reference sequence). The CDR3 has 16 amino acids. Measured with immunoSEQ multiplex PCR; TCRdb has only the in-frame clones, and not every one. Of 70,000 to 95,000 clones listed, about 89% are singletons. The clonotype comes from a man between 45 and 60 years old in good health. Sequenced material: blood. The V gene is TRBV13, the J gene TRBJ2-1; D is possibly TRBD1 (8 bases). The CDR3 nucleotides read TGTGCCAGCAGCTTTACAGGGGGGGCCTATGACAATGAGCAGTTCTTC. It is translated as CASSFTGGAYDNEQFF.